This TCR beta chain was captured in a study of blood T cell repertoires in COVID-19. Germline V CDR1 and CDR2: SGHRS, YFSETQ. Trimming left V 4 bases short and J 2 bases short, with 24 bases between. The CDR3 loop spans 18 amino acids. Original data processing: The assay estimated nucleated cells by amplifying reference gene primers. Only in-frame clones appear in the TCRdb table, and some are missing; sequencing was by immunoSEQ multiplex PCR. V and J calls and clone size are given by that table; D and trimming were obtained from the DNA. The data hold around 75,000 clones, with more than 70% observed a single time.

The receptor was isolated from a human donor in a cohort sampled during active COVID-19. The sequenced material came from peripheral blood. The chain links TRBV5-1 to TRBJ2-5; possible D gene TRBD1, 6 bases. Written as DNA, the CDR3 is TGCGCCAGCAGCCGTTATCAGGGAACTGACAGGAGTCAAGAGACCCAGTACTTC. This encodes CASSRYQGTDRSQETQYF.